These 11 T cell receptor beta chains came from one sample sequenced in a study of cytomegalovirus exposure and HLA in healthy donors (TCRdb year 2017). To prepare the library, the immunoSEQ multiplex PCR assay was applied. For the multiplex PCR, a mixture combining 60 forward primers for TCR Vbeta segments and 13 reverse primers for TCR Jbeta segments was used. The immuneACCESS repertoire file appears here via TCRdb, limited to in-frame rearrangements. These files lack a portion of the clones; in checked studies, under half of the deficit traces to unresolved V genes, and the cause of the others is not known. The sample table records tens of thousands of clones; about 84% of these occur just once. Roughly 1.5% of the sample is in the top ten clones. The sample was PBMCs. The source is a female donor in good health and CMV-seronegative.

This clone has only one observation. The missing conserved phenylalanine or tryptophan at the end of this CDR3 makes a read error likely. The DNA is left out, because the CDR3 cannot be placed on it with certainty; the CDR3 is given as TCRdb lists it. V is TRBV6-5 and J is TRBJ1-1; the tabulated D call, TRBD1, remains unverified against the DNA. The CDR3 comprises 14 residues, both ends counted. The germline V gene has CDR1 MNHEY and CDR2 SVGAGI. This CDR3 reads CASSYSGQGGFVMV.

V is TRBV7-6 and J is TRBJ1-1, with D possibly being TRBD1 (5 bases). The V end lost 5 bases, the J end lost 2 bases, and 18 bases lay between the germline ends. Germline CDR1 is SGHVS and CDR2 is FNYEAQ. This CDR3 spans 16 amino acids. The CDR3, as DNA: TGTGCCAGCAGCGCTGAAACAGGAGCTATTAACACTGAAGCTTTCTTT. Translation gives CASSAETGAINTEAFF. Using reference TRBV7-6 and TRBJ1-1 for the parts outside the CDR3, the full variable domain is GAGVSQSPRYKVTKRGQDVALRCDPISGHVSLYWYRQALGQGPEFLTYFNYEAQQDKSGLPNDRFSAERPEGSISTLTIQRTEQRDSAMYRCASSAETGAINTEAFFGQGTRLTVV.

This rearrangement joins TRBV10-3 to TRBJ1-4; D possibly corresponds to TRBD1 (6 bases). The CDR3 spans 13 residues. The germline gives CDR1 ENHRY, CDR2 SYGVKD. The V end lost 10 bases, the J end lost 2 bases, and 11 bases lay between the germline ends. The CDR3 loop is CATSGETNEKLFF. The CDR3 DNA reads TGTGCCACCTCAGGGGAGACTAATGAAAAACTGTTTTTT.

The chain has TRBV27 and TRBJ1-5; D is unclear. The CDR3 covers 12 residues. The germline V and J ends were trimmed by 7 bases and 2 bases, with 6 bases remaining between them. The germline gives CDR1 MNHEY, CDR2 SMNVEV (reference sequence). CDR3 in DNA: TGTGCCAGCAAATCTGGCAATCAGCCCCAGCATTTT. Its protein product is CASKSGNQPQHF.

The sample holds one count of this clone. Written as DNA, the CDR3 is TGTGCCAGCAGTGCCACCCGGGTCGGCGATACGCAGTATTTT. Its protein product is CASSATRVGDTQYF. This chain connects TRBV2 to TRBJ2-3; D ambiguous. V lost 4 bases, J lost 6 bases, and 14 bases lay in between. Germline-derived CDR1 and CDR2 are SNHLY and FYNNEI. The CDR3 consists of 14 residues. Full variable domain (rest looked up from reference TRBV2 and TRBJ2-3): EPEVTQTPSHQVTQMGQEVILRCVPISNHLYFYWYRQILGQKVEFLVSFYNNEISEKSEIFDDQFSVERPDGSNFTLKIRSTKLEDSAMYFCASSATRVGDTQYFGPGTRLTVL.

This clone has only one observation. The genes are TRBV7-9 and TRBJ2-1; 7 bases line up with TRBD2. In germline, CDR1 is SEHNR, CDR2 FQNEAQ (reference sequence). The CDR3 contains 15 residues. J gave up 0 bases and V 7 bases, and 6 bases lay outside the gene matches. The CDR3 DNA follows: TGTGCCAGCATGGGGGGGATGAGCTCCTACAATGAGCAGTTCTTC. Residues: CASMGGMSSYNEQFF.

The chain carries TRBV4-3 and TRBJ2-3; D is undetermined. V shed 0 bases and J shed 4 bases, with 11 bases lying between them. The CDR3 covers 15 residues. CDR1 is LGHNA, CDR2 YSLEER, per germline. The chain's CDR3 is CASSQEPPRADTQYF. CDR3 in DNA: TGCGCCAGCAGCCAAGAACCACCACGGGCAGATACGCAGTATTTT.

The chain uses TRBV7-9 and TRBJ2-1; a possible D gene is TRBD2 (6 bases). Trimming pared 2 bases from V and 7 bases from J, leaving 21 bases between. This CDR3 spans 17 amino acids. The germline CDR1 and CDR2 sequences are SEHNR and FQNEAQ (reference sequence). CDR3 bases: TGTGCCAGCAGCTTATTCCGGCCTCAAACGGGAGTTAATGAGCAGTTCTTC. This translates into CASSLFRPQTGVNEQFF.

The V and J genes are TRBV7-9 and TRBJ2-7, with D perhaps TRBD1 (6 bases). The CDR3 is made up of 12 amino acids. Germline CDR1 and CDR2: SEHNR and FQNEAQ (reference sequence). With 3 bases removed from V and 7 bases from J, the gap between germline ends came to 10 bases. The CDR3 nucleotides read TGTGCCAGCAGCTTCCAGGGGATTGAGCAGTACTTC. Translating gives CASSFQGIEQYF.

The chain joins TRBV4-1 to TRBJ1-2; 10 nucleotides line up with TRBD1. J gave up 4 bases and V 5 bases, and 7 bases lay outside the gene matches. Per the germline V gene, CDR1 is MGHRA and CDR2 is YSYEKL. The CDR3 contains 15 residues. CDR3 in DNA: TGCGCCAGCAGCTCCGGGACAGGGGATGTCTATGGCTACACCTTC. Its translation is CASSSGTGDVYGYTF.

The V and J genes are TRBV9 and TRBJ2-2, with 7 bases identical to TRBD1. Losses at the gene ends were 3 bases for V and 4 bases for J; bases not matched to a gene: 3. The CDR3 has 14 amino acids. Germline lookup yields CDR1 SGDLS and CDR2 YYNGEE. This CDR3 reads CASSAYRGTGELFF. The CDR3 nucleotides read TGTGCCAGCAGCGCTTACAGGGGCACCGGGGAGCTGTTTTTT.